Sequencing of this TCR beta chain was carried out in a study of blood T cell repertoires in COVID-19. V lost 2 bases and J 4 bases, leaving 12 bases between the germline ends. This CDR3 has 14 amino acids. Germline CDR1 reads SGHDT; CDR2 reads YYEEEE. The assay was immunoSEQ multiplex PCR, and TCRdb's table has in-frame clones only and misses some. The table lists about 50,000 clones, roughly 90% of them singletons. Sample: peripheral blood. The clonotype originates from a woman aged 80 or older with acute or convalescent COVID-19. The gene calls are TRBV5-6 and TRBJ1-2; maybe TRBD1 (6 bases). The CDR3 here is CASSLGGESYGYTF. The CDR3 DNA sequence: TGTGCCAGCAGCTTAGGGGGGGAGAGCTATGGCTACACCTTC.